Below, 2 T cell receptor beta chains from the same sample are listed, as sequenced in a study of blood T cell repertoires in COVID-19. TCRdb keeps only in-frame clones here, not all; method: immunoSEQ multiplex PCR. The sample holds about 81,000 clones, around 89% seen once. Sequenced: peripheral blood. The receptors shown here come from a man between 70 and 80 years old with active or convalescent COVID-19.

V gene TRBV25-1 combines with J gene TRBJ2-5; tentatively, D is TRBD2 (5 bases). The CDR3 length is 13 residues. Trimming stripped 4 bases from V and 9 bases from J, with 15 bases between. Germline CDR1 is MGHDK and CDR2 is SYGVNS. CDR3 sequence reads: CASSVPSRAAQYF. In DNA form, the CDR3 reads TGTGCCAGCAGTGTTCCCAGTCGAGCGGCCCAGTACTTC.

The chain links TRBV7-8 to TRBJ1-2, with a possible D match to TRBD1 (6 bases). With 0 bases removed from V and 7 bases from J, the gap between germline ends came to 15 bases. The CDR3 runs to 15 residues. Germline loops: CDR1 SGHVS, CDR2 FQNEAQ. CDR3 loop: CASSLAGFTGLGYTF. CDR3 in DNA: TGTGCCAGCAGCTTAGCCGGGTTCACAGGGCTTGGCTACACCTTC. Supplemented by reference TRBV7-8 and TRBJ1-2, the full variable domain reads GAGVSQSPRYKVAKRGQDVALRCDPISGHVSLFWYQQALGQGPEFLTYFQNEAQLDKSGLPSDRFFAERPEGSVSTLKIQRTQQEDSAVYLCASSLAGFTGLGYTFGSGTRLTVV.